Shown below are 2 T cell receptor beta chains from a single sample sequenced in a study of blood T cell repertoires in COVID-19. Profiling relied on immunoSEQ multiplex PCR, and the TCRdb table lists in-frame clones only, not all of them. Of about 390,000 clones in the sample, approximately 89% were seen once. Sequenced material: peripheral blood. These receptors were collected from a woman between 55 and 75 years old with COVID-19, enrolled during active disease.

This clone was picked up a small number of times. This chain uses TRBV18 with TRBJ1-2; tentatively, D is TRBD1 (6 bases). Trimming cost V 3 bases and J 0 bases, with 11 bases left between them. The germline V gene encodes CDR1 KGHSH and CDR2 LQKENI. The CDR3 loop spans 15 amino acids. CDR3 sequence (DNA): TGTGCCAGCTCACCCGGACAGCCTACTAACTATGGCTACACCTTC. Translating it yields CASSPGQPTNYGYTF. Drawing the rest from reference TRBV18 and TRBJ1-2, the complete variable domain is NAGVMQNPRHLVRRRGQEARLRCSPMKGHSHVYWYRQLPEEGLKFMVYLQKENIIDESGMPKERFSAEFPKEGPSILRIQQVVRGDSAAYFCASSPGQPTNYGYTFGSGTRLTVV.

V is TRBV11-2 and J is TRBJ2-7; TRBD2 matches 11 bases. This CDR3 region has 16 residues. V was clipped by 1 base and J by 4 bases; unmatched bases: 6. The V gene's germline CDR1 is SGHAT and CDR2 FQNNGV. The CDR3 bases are TGTGCCAGCAGCTTAGGCCTAGCGGGGGGAACTTACGAGCAGTACTTC. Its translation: CASSLGLAGGTYEQYF.